These T cell receptor beta chains were read from a single sample in a study of T cells after yellow fever vaccination. TCRdb re-analysed the 5' RACE reads in MiXCR, keeping a single row per CDR3 protein. Seen here are some 120,000 distinct CDR3 sequences, 6.5% to 9% observed once, and the top ten hold about 25%. This material consisted of CD8+ T cells sorted from PBMCs, taken 45 days after the yellow fever booster vaccination. These receptors came from a man aged 30 to 45 who received the YFV17D yellow fever vaccine. Both conserved end residues are part of each CDR3.

v_call	j_call	cdr3_aa
TRBV7-9	TRBJ2-1	CASSSGFSTYNEQFF
TRBV7-9	TRBJ2-7	CASRLDPYEQYF
TRBV30	TRBJ1-1	CAWSPILNTEAFF
TRBV20-1	TRBJ2-5	CSAREGERWGETQYF
TRBV11-2	TRBJ2-5	CASSLDLGHQETQYF
TRBV6-5	TRBJ2-7	CASSYSAPIPYEQYF
TRBV7-8	TRBJ2-1	CASSWDRGQKYNEQFF
TRBV29-1	TRBJ2-2	CSVEHGELFF
TRBV20-1	TRBJ2-1	CSASPDLYNEQFF
TRBV27	TRBJ2-7	CASSPPGGSYEQYF
TRBV9	TRBJ2-2	CASSAGGYTGELFF
TRBV19	TRBJ2-7	CASSMGGAYYEQYF
TRBV20-1	TRBJ1-4	CSGPLNEKLFF
TRBV14	TRBJ2-3	CASSQSGYTQYF
TRBV4-2	TRBJ1-5	CASSQERGISNQPQHF
TRBV7-2	TRBJ2-1	CASSFGGSSYNEQFF
TRBV18	TRBJ2-1	CASSPRDPGDEQFF
TRBV12-3/TRBV12-4	TRBJ2-1	CASSLTSGSPQGFF
TRBV12-3/TRBV12-4	TRBJ2-7	CASSPGLAGDEQYF
TRBV11-2	TRBJ2-5	CASSLPGGRKTQYF
TRBV4-3	TRBJ2-1	CASSHNWGNEQFF
TRBV7-9	TRBJ1-3	CASSLNGDTIYF
TRBV20-1	TRBJ2-1	CSARVASGRSEQFF
TRBV6-5	TRBJ1-1	CASREGQQAFF
TRBV28	TRBJ2-7	CASIDTVPWKDEQYF
TRBV3-1	TRBJ2-1	CASCQGPPTANEQFF
TRBV7-3	TRBJ1-1	CASSRPGELNTEAFF
TRBV28	TRBJ2-5	CASSLGDYELTHLQETQYF
TRBV9	TRBJ2-2	CASSVSRGLVAGELFF
TRBV9	TRBJ2-1	CASSAPGGSGHYNEQFF
TRBV19	TRBJ1-1	CASSIGGQVLYTEAFF
TRBV20-1	TRBJ2-1	CSARDILAGGNEQFF
TRBV3-1	TRBJ2-2	CASSPRTSAGELFF
TRBV6-2/TRBV6-3	TRBJ2-2	CASSYGWDTYTGELFF
TRBV5-1	TRBJ1-1	CASSLGQGYTEAFF
TRBV18	TRBJ2-3	CASSPSPGVGTDTQYF